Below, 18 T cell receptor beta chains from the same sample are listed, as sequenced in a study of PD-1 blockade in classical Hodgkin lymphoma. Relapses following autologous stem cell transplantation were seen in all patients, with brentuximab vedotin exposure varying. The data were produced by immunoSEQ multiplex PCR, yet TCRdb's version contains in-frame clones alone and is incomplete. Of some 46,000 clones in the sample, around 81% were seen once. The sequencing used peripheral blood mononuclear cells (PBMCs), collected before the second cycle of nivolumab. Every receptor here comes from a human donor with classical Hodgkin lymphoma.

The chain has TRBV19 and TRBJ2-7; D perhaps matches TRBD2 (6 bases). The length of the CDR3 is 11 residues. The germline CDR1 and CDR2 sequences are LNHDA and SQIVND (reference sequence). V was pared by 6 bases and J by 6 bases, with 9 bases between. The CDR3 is CASRFGGEQYF. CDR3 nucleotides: TGTGCCAGTAGATTCGGGGGCGAGCAGTACTTC.

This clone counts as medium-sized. CDR3 sequence reads: CASSPPGHLYNEQFF. The DNA of the CDR3 is TGTGCCAGCAGCCCGCCGGGACATCTTTACAATGAGCAGTTCTTC. This chain uses TRBV14 with TRBJ2-1, with a tentative D call TRBD1 (6 bases). CDR1 is SGHDN and CDR2 is FVKESK in the germline V gene. CDR3 size: 15 residues. The V end was cut by 4 bases, the J end by 4 bases, with 14 bases between.

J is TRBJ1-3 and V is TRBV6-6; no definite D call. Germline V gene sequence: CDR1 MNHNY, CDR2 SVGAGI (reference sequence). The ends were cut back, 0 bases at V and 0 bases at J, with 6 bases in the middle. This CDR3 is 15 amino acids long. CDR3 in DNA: TGTGCCAGCAGTTACTCTGGCAACTCTGGAAACACCATATATTTT. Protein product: CASSYSGNSGNTIYF.

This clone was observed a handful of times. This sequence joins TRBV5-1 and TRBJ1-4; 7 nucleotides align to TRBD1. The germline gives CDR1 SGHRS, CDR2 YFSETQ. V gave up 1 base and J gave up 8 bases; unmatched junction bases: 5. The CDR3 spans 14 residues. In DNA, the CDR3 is TGCGCCAGCAGCTTGACAGGGGTGCAGGAAAAACTGTTTTTT. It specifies CASSLTGVQEKLFF. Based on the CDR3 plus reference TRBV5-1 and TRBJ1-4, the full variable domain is KAGVTQTPRYLIKTRGQQVTLSCSPISGHRSVSWYQQTPGQGLQFLFEYFSETQRNKGNFPGRFSGRQFSNSRSEMNVSTLELGDSALYLCASSLTGVQEKLFFGSGTQLSVL.

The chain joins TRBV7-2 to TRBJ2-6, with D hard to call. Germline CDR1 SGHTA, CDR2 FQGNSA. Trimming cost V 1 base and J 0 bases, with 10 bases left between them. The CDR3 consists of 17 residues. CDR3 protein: CASSLDGWISGANVLTF. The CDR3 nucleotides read TGTGCCAGCAGCTTAGACGGATGGATCTCTGGGGCCAACGTCCTGACTTTC.

The CDR3 nucleotides read TGTGCCAGCAGCTTAGCACAGGGTAAGGGCTACACCTTC. Translation: CASSLAQGKGYTF. V gene TRBV7-9 combines with J gene TRBJ1-2, with a possible D match to TRBD1 (6 bases). The CDR3 totals 13 residues. From germline, CDR1 is SEHNR and CDR2 FQNEAQ (reference sequence). V was cut by 0 bases and J by 8 bases, with 10 bases left in between.

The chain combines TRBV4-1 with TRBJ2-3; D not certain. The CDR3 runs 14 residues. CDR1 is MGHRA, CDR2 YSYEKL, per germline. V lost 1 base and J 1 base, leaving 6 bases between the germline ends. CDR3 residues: CASSQASRTDTQYF. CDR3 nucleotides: TGCGCCAGCAGCCAAGCTAGTCGCACAGATACGCAGTATTTT.

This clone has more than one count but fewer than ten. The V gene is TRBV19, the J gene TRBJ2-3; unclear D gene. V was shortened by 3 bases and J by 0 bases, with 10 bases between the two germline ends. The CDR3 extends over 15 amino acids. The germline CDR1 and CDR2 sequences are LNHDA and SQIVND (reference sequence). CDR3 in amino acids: CASSIPGTSTDTQYF. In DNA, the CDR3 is TGTGCCAGTAGTATCCCCGGAACTAGCACAGATACGCAGTATTTT.

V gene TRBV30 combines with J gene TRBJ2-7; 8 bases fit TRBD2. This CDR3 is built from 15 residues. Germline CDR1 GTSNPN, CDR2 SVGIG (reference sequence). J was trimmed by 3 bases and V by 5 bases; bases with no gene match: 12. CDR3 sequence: CAWDSFRTSSYEQYF. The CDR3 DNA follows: TGTGCCTGGGACTCCTTCCGGACTAGCAGCTACGAGCAGTACTTC. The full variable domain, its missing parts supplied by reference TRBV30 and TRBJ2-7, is SQTIHQWPATLVQPVGSPLSLECTVEGTSNPNLYWYRQAAGRGLQLLFYSVGIGQISSEVPQNLSASRPQDRQFILSSKKLLLSDSGFYLCAWDSFRTSSYEQYFGPGTRLTVT.

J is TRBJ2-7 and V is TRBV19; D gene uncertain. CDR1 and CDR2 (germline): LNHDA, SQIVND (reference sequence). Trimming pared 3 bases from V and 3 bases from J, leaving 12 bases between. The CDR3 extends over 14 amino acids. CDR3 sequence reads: CASSIGLRFYEQYF. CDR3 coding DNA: TGTGCCAGTAGTATTGGGCTAAGATTCTACGAGCAGTACTTC.

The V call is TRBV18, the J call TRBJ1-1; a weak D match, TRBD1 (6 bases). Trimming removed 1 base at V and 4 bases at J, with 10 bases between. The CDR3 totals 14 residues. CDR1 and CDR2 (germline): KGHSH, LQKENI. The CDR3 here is CASSPLTRGTEAFF. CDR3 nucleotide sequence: TGTGCCAGCTCACCACTAACCAGGGGCACTGAAGCTTTCTTT.

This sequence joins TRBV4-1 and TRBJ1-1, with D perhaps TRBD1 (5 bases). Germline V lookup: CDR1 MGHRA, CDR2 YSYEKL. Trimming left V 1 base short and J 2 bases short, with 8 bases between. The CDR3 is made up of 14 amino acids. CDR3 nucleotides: TGCGCCAGCAGCCAAGGAAGGGGCAACACTGAAGCTTTCTTT. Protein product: CASSQGRGNTEAFF.

CDR3 amino acids: CASSRSGTSGAEQFF. As DNA, the CDR3 is TGTGCCAGCAGCAGATCCGGGACTAGCGGCGCCGAGCAGTTCTTC. The chain carries TRBV5-6 and TRBJ2-1; 11 bases line up with TRBD2. CDR3 length equals 15 residues. V was pared by 4 bases and J by 10 bases, with 10 bases of the junction left unmatched. Germline V gene sequence: CDR1 SGHDT, CDR2 YYEEEE.

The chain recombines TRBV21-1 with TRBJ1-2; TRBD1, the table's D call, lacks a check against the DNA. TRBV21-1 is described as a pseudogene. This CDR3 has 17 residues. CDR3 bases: TGTGCCAGCAGCAAAGAGCCCAGGGACAGAATTAACTATGGCTACACCTTC. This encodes CASSKEPRDRINYGYTF.

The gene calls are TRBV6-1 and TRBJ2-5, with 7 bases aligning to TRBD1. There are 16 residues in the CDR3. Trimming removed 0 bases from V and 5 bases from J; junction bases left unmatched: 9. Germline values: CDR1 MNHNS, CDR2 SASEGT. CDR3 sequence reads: CASSEALGRGRETQYF. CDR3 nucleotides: TGTGCCAGCAGTGAAGCCTTAGGAAGGGGGCGGGAGACCCAGTACTTC.

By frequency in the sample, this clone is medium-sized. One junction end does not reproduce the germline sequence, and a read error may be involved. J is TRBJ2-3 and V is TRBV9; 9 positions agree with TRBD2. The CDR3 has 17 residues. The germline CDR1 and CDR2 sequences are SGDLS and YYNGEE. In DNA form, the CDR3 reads TGTGCCAGCAGCGTAGGTAACGGAGCGGGGGGTGCAGAGACGCAGTATTTT. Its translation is CASSVGNGAGGAETQYF.

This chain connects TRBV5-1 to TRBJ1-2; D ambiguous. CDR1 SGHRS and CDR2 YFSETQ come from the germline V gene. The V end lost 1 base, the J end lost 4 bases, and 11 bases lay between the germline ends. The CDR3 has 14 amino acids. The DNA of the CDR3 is TGCGCCAGCAGCTTGACGGCCAGTATCTATGGCTACACCTTC. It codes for CASSLTASIYGYTF.

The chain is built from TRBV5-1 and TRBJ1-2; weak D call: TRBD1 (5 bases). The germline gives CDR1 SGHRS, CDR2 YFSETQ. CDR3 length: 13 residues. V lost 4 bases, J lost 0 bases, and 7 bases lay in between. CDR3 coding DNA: TGCGCCAGCAGCGGGGGTTCTAACTATGGCTACACCTTC. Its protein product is CASSGGSNYGYTF.